The 19 T cell receptor beta chains reported below all come from one sample, sequenced in a study of shared clonotypes between healthy human individuals. The assay was immunoSEQ multiplex PCR, and TCRdb's table has in-frame clones only and misses some. The data contain about 680,000 clones, roughly 70% of them singletons. Sequenced input: memory CD4+ T cells sorted from blood. Subset meaning: CD45RA-negative fraction. These receptors were obtained from a woman under 40 in good health.

This clone was recorded only once. The chain is built from TRBV7-2 and TRBJ1-2, with 11 positions matching TRBD1. The germline CDR1 and CDR2 sequences are SGHTA and FQGNSA. The trim removed 4 bases at V and 2 bases at J, leaving 3 bases unmatched. The CDR3 consists of 15 residues. The CDR3 nucleotides are TGTGCCAGCAGCTCCGGGACAGGGGGGAACTATGGCTACACCTTC. Its protein product is CASSSGTGGNYGYTF.

V is TRBV28 and J is TRBJ2-3; 12 bases map to TRBD2. There are 14 residues in the CDR3. The V segment lost 6 bases and the J segment 9 bases; nucleotides outside the gene matches: 7. CDR1 is MDHEN and CDR2 is SYDVKM in the germline V gene. The CDR3 loop is CASSRGLAGQTQYF. CDR3 DNA: TGTGCCAGCAGCCGTGGACTAGCGGGGCAGACGCAGTATTTT.

This clone showed up just a few times. The chain employs TRBV27 and TRBJ2-7; 8 bases are a match to TRBD2. The ends lost 1 base at V and 6 bases at J; junction bases unmatched: 8. This CDR3 comprises 15 residues. CDR1 is MNHEY and CDR2 is SMNVEV in the germline V gene (reference sequence). For the CDR3, the DNA is TGTGCCAGCAGTTTATTCAACGAGCGGGAGTCCGAGCAGTACTTC. This sequence encodes CASSLFNERESEQYF.

A few counts support this clone. The chain combines TRBV27 with TRBJ2-3; 8 bases agree with TRBD2. CDR3 size: 15 residues. The germline V gene encodes CDR1 MNHEY and CDR2 SMNVEV (reference sequence). Trimming took 5 bases from V and 2 from J; bases not matched to a gene: 6. Here the CDR3 reads CASSLTSGDTDTQYF. The CDR3 DNA reads TGTGCCAGCAGTCTTACTAGCGGAGACACAGATACGCAGTATTTT.

The CDR3 protein is CASSLGRQGNQPQHF. The CDR3 coding sequence is TGTGCCAGCAGCTTAGGGAGACAAGGCAATCAGCCCCAGCATTTT. The chain joins TRBV11-2 to TRBJ1-5, with D unresolved. Trimming removed 1 base from V and 2 bases from J, with 9 bases in between. The CDR3 contains 15 residues. Germline CDR1 is SGHAT and CDR2 is FQNNGV.

The chain carries TRBV28 and TRBJ1-3; maybe TRBD1 (6 bases). V lost 5 bases to trimming and J lost 5 bases, with 19 bases between them. Germline values: CDR1 MDHEN, CDR2 SYDVKM. The CDR3 sequence is 16 residues long. Written as DNA, the CDR3 is TGTGCCAGCAGTCCAATCGACAGGCTAATTAGAAACACCATATATTTT. The encoded protein is CASSPIDRLIRNTIYF.

In its sample, this clone was seen a few times. The V call is TRBV19, the J call TRBJ1-5; D call uncertain. Trimming took off 4 bases at V and 0 bases at J, with 4 bases between the two ends. CDR3 size: 13 residues. Germline loops: CDR1 LNHDA, CDR2 SQIVND (reference sequence). CDR3 nucleotides: TGTGCCAGTAGTACGATTAGCAATCAGCCCCAGCATTTT. Protein product: CASSTISNQPQHF.

The rearrangement uses TRBV27 and TRBJ1-5; D call uncertain. V lost 3 bases to trimming and J lost 2 bases, with 8 bases between them. The CDR3 length is 14 residues. CDR1 is MNHEY, CDR2 SMNVEV, per germline (reference sequence). This CDR3 reads CASSFSDGNQPQHF. CDR3 in DNA: TGTGCCAGCAGTTTTTCCGACGGCAATCAGCCCCAGCATTTT.

The chain employs TRBV2 and TRBJ2-3; D unclear. The CDR3 is made up of 13 amino acids. Trimming took 4 bases from V and 13 from J, leaving 18 bases between them. CDR1 and CDR2 from the germline V gene are SNHLY and FYNNEI. The CDR3 DNA follows: TGTGCCAGCAGTGCTCGGACCCGCGTGGCCGAGTATTTT. This sequence encodes CASSARTRVAEYF.

V is TRBV28 and J is TRBJ1-5; D call uncertain. V lost 8 bases, J lost 6 bases, and 14 bases lay in between. This CDR3 has 13 residues. Germline V gene lookup returns CDR1 MDHEN and CDR2 SYDVKM. CDR3 in amino acids: CASSRVSGQPQHF. The CDR3 nucleotides are TGTGCCAGCTCGCGGGTGTCGGGTCAGCCCCAGCATTTT.

This sequence joins TRBV5-1 and TRBJ1-5, with a possible D match to TRBD1 (5 bases). The CDR3 is 14 amino acids. In germline, CDR1 is SGHRS, CDR2 YFSETQ. V shed 0 bases and J shed 5 bases, with 9 bases lying between them. The CDR3 reads CASSLDQGHQPQHF. Here the CDR3 DNA reads TGCGCCAGCAGCTTGGACCAGGGTCATCAGCCCCAGCATTTT.

The J gene is TRBJ2-3, the V gene TRBV25-1; possible D gene TRBD2, 6 bases. The CDR3 runs to 15 residues. V gave up 1 base and J gave up 2 bases, with 10 bases separating them. Germline V CDR1 and CDR2: MGHDK, SYGVNS. CDR3: CASSESGGNTDTQYF. The CDR3 coding sequence is TGTGCCAGCAGTGAATCCGGGGGAAACACAGATACGCAGTATTTT.

The chain couples TRBV29-1 to TRBJ2-5, with TRBD2 matching 10 bases. Per the germline V gene, CDR1 is SQVTM and CDR2 is ANQGSEA. The V gene end was trimmed by 4 bases and the J gene end by 5 bases; junction bases not matched to a gene: 10. There are 15 residues in the CDR3. The CDR3 DNA sequence: TGCAGCGTTGGGCAGGGGCTTAGCGGGGGGGAGACCCAGTACTTC. Its translation: CSVGQGLSGGETQYF.

This clone showed up just once. V usage is TRBV14 and J usage is TRBJ2-7, with TRBD1 matching over 8 bases. CDR3 size: 15 residues. The V gene's germline CDR1 is SGHDN and CDR2 FVKESK. The junction had 6 bases not matched to a gene; V was cut back by 0 bases and J by 5 bases. The CDR3 DNA is TGTGCCAGCAGCCAAGATTGGACAGGGAGGAACGAGCAGTACTTC. Encoded protein: CASSQDWTGRNEQYF.

V and J are TRBV7-9 and TRBJ1-4; no firm D call. Germline V CDR1 and CDR2: SEHNR, FQNEAQ (reference sequence). The V end was cut by 6 bases, the J end by 8 bases, with 19 bases between. This CDR3 is built from 15 residues. The DNA for the CDR3 is TGTGCCAGCAGACGTTTTGGTACCGGGGAGGAAAAACTGTTTTTT. It is translated as CASRRFGTGEEKLFF.

The chain couples TRBV25-1 to TRBJ1-2; weak D call: TRBD1 (5 bases). The CDR3 loop spans 12 amino acids. Germline CDR1 MGHDK, CDR2 SYGVNS. V gave up 8 bases and J gave up 2 bases, with 9 bases separating them. Written as DNA, the CDR3 is TGTGCCAGCGGATCAGGGAACTATGGCTACACCTTC. This gives the protein CASGSGNYGYTF.

This clone was counted a few times. This chain connects TRBV23-1 to TRBJ1-2, with a weak D call TRBD1 (5 bases). TRBV23-1 is labeled an ORF, and its function is uncertain. CDR3 length: 15 residues. The V and J ends lost 2 bases and 8 bases respectively, with 18 bases between them. The CDR3 protein is CASSQVRGAFRGYTF. The DNA of the CDR3 is TGCGCCAGCAGTCAAGTACGTGGGGCCTTTCGGGGCTACACCTTC.

The chain has TRBV6-6 and TRBJ2-1, with a tentative D call TRBD2 (6 bases). The CDR3 extends over 13 amino acids. The germline V gene has CDR1 MNHNY and CDR2 SVGAGI (reference sequence). V lost 8 bases and J lost 4, with 12 bases in between. The CDR3 DNA reads TGTGCCAGCGTCGGGGGATTTTACAATGAGCAGTTCTTC. Translation gives CASVGGFYNEQFF.

V usage is TRBV19 and J usage is TRBJ1-1; D is possibly TRBD1 (5 bases). Between the trimmed V and J ends, which lost 3 bases and 0 bases, there was a span of 11 bases. The CDR3 is 15 amino acids. The germline V gene encodes CDR1 LNHDA and CDR2 SQIVND (reference sequence). CDR3 protein: CASSIPGRVNTEAFF. The CDR3 nucleotides read TGTGCCAGTAGTATCCCAGGGAGGGTGAACACTGAAGCTTTCTTT.